This TCR beta chain was profiled in a study of response to subunit inactivated influenza vaccine. One entry per CDR3 protein results from TCRdb running MiXCR on the RT-PCR reads. The table has about 540,000 distinct CDR3 sequences, around a quarter seen once. The same sample was also studied in work on T cells expressing NK-cell markers. From that second work: UMI-tagged 5'RACE template switching yielded the TCR beta cDNA.

This specimen consisted of CD4+ T cells sorted from PBMCs, obtained 11 to 12 days after vaccination. The receptor's source is a man aged 50-59 years who received an inactivated influenza vaccine.

This CDR3 reads CASSDGTGPSGANVLTF. In DNA, the CDR3 is TGTGCCAGCAGTGACGGGACAGGTCCCTCTGGGGCCAACGTCCTGACTTTC. V is TRBV28 and J is TRBJ2-6, with TRBD1 matching 8 bases. The CDR3 extends over 17 amino acids. The V gene end was trimmed by 5 bases and the J gene end by 0 bases; junction bases not matched to a gene: 6. Germline V CDR1 and CDR2: MDHEN, SYDVKM.